This T cell receptor (beta chain) was sequenced during a study of CD8+CD57+ T cells in acquired aplastic anemia. The CDR3 consists of 15 residues. The V and J ends lost 4 bases and 7 bases, in that order; junction bases with no gene match: 7. Looked up from germline, CDR1 is KGHDR and CDR2 is SFDVKD. Findings and caveats of the study: Significant differences in CD8+ Simpson's diversity were not observed between patients and controls. Patients and controls shared 25 to 35 CD8+ CDR3 sequences, highly expressed in patients.

This clonotype showed up many times. The antigen remains undetermined. CD8+CD57+ cell expansion had been shown by flow cytometry in patients chosen for sequencing. Genomic DNA provided the template from which TCR beta VDJ and CDR3 profiles were obtained. TCRdb re-called the reads with MiXCR, one entry per CDR3 protein. Of just over 450,000 distinct CDR3 sequences in the sample, around 30% were seen once. The chain employs TRBV24-1 and TRBJ2-1, with 9 bases fitting TRBD1. The sequenced material came from sorted CD4+, CD8+, or CD8+CD57+ T cells (not recorded which) from PBMCs. The source of this sequence is a human donor with aplastic anemia. The CDR3 DNA reads as TGTGCCACCAGTGAACCCGGGACAGGGTGGAATGAGCAGTTCTTC. It yields the protein CATSEPGTGWNEQFF.